This T cell receptor beta chain appears in the sequencing data of a study of T cells in Graves' hyperthyroidism and ophthalmopathy. Study-wide context: It was at initial diagnosis, before any treatment, that peripheral blood was collected.

The V and J ends lost 2 bases and 0 bases, in that order; junction bases with no gene match: 4. Germline assignment: CDR1 WSHSY and CDR2 SAAADI. The CDR3 length is 16 residues. Amplified TCR beta CDR3 regions came from RNA transcripts. HTBI primers drove first-round RT-PCR of the TCR CDR3. TCRdb re-called the multiplex PCR reads with MiXCR, one entry per CDR3 protein. Among hundreds of thousands of distinct CDR3 sequences listed, over 35% were seen once. This clonotype came up many times. Not enrolled were patients with uncontrolled infection, other autoimmune disease, pregnancy or lactation. Diagnostic assessment was based on clinical symptoms, serum thyroxine and TRAb, thyroid ultrasound and orbital computed tomography. Cells are PBMCs isolated from 10 ml of fresh blood.

This receptor was obtained from a man aged 18 to 35 with Graves' hyperthyroidism. This sequence joins TRBV10-2 and TRBJ1-3; 7 bases agree with TRBD1. The sequenced sample consisted of blood. CDR3 in DNA: TGCGCCAGCAGTGAGAGGGGGCCGTCCTCTGGAAACACCATATATTTT. Amino acid sequence: CASSERGPSSGNTIYF.